A single sample gave rise to the 15 T cell receptor beta chains below, sequenced in a study of shared clonotypes between healthy human individuals. Generated by immunoSEQ multiplex PCR, the TCRdb table keeps only in-frame clones and is missing some. The data hold roughly 1.4 million clones, with roughly 98.5% observed a single time. The sample taken for sequencing was naive CD4+ T cells sorted from blood. The subset here: CD45RA+ positively selected. The origin of the receptors is a man aged 25 to 45 in good health.

The rearrangement uses TRBV5-6 and TRBJ1-2; D unresolved. Germline V CDR1 and CDR2: SGHDT, YYEEEE. This CDR3 has 13 residues. The V end lost 0 bases, the J end lost 6 bases, and 9 bases lay between the germline ends. CDR3 residues: CASSLGRENGYTF. In nucleotides, the CDR3 is TGTGCCAGCAGCTTGGGGAGGGAAAATGGCTACACCTTC. Full variable domain (missing parts from reference TRBV5-6 and TRBJ1-2): DAGVTQSPTHLIKTRGQQVTLRCSPKSGHDTVSWYQQALGQGPQFIFQYYEEEERQRGNFPDRFSGHQFPNYSSELNVNALLLGDSALYLCASSLGRENGYTFGSGTRLTVV.

The gene calls are TRBV6-6 and TRBJ2-2; D not certain. The CDR3 length is 13 residues. Germline loops: CDR1 MNHNY, CDR2 SVGAGI (reference sequence). Trimming shortened V by 2 bases and J by 5 bases, and 6 bases separated the two germline ends. The CDR3 protein is CASSYLETGELFF. The DNA of the CDR3 is TGTGCCAGCAGTTACCTGGAGACCGGGGAGCTGTTTTTT.

V usage is TRBV25-1 and J usage is TRBJ2-1, with 7 nucleotides matching TRBD2. The germline gives CDR1 MGHDK, CDR2 SYGVNS. V dropped 3 bases and J dropped 0; count of bases not matched to a gene: 5. The CDR3 consists of 16 residues. This CDR3 reads CASSDSSGNSYNEQFF. The CDR3 region has the DNA TGTGCCAGCAGTGACTCGAGCGGGAACTCCTACAATGAGCAGTTCTTC.

This clone was seen just once. The chain has TRBV7-2 and TRBJ2-1; 15 positions match TRBD2. The length of the CDR3 is 19 residues. Germline trimming cut 4 bases from V and 9 bases from J; bases unmatched to any gene: 16. Germline V gene data show CDR1 as SGHTA and CDR2 as FQGNSA. CDR3 bases: TGTGCCAGCAGCTATACCGGGACTAGCGGGAGGAAAGGGGCCTTTGAGCAGTTCTTC. Encoded protein: CASSYTGTSGRKGAFEQFF.

The V gene is TRBV5-1, the J gene TRBJ2-5; TRBD2 aligns across 11 bases. V was pared by 0 bases and J by 2 bases, with 3 bases of the junction left unmatched. This CDR3 is 16 amino acids long. Germline values: CDR1 SGHRS, CDR2 YFSETQ. Here the CDR3 DNA reads TGCGCCAGCAGCTTGGGGACTAGCGGGCCTCAAGAGACCCAGTACTTC. Encoded protein: CASSLGTSGPQETQYF.

The chain combines TRBV9 with TRBJ2-1; maybe TRBD1 (5 bases). There are 16 residues in the CDR3. The ends were cut back, 0 bases at V and 5 bases at J, with 15 bases in the middle. CDR1 and CDR2 from the germline V gene are SGDLS and YYNGEE. The CDR3 nucleotides are TGTGCCAGCAGCGTAGCTATCCGACAGTTAGACAATGAGCAGTTCTTC. It encodes CASSVAIRQLDNEQFF.

This chain links TRBV27 with TRBJ2-7; D tentatively fits TRBD1 or TRBD2 (5 bases each). V shed 4 bases and J shed 6 bases, with 19 bases lying between them. Germline V gives CDR1 MNHEY, CDR2 SMNVEV (reference sequence). The length of the CDR3 is 15 residues. The CDR3 loop is CASSYPREWSSEQYF. CDR3 coding DNA: TGTGCCAGCAGTTACCCCAGGGAGTGGAGCTCCGAGCAGTACTTC.

V gene TRBV28 combines with J gene TRBJ2-1; 13 positions agree with TRBD2. The CDR3 length is 15 residues. The V segment lost 6 bases and the J segment 10 bases; nucleotides outside the gene matches: 9. Per the germline V gene, CDR1 is MDHEN and CDR2 is SYDVKM. The chain's CDR3 is CASSLQTSGRQEQFF. CDR3 bases: TGTGCCAGCAGCTTGCAGACTAGCGGGAGGCAGGAGCAGTTCTTC.

As regards this clone: Being one base from a much bigger clone, this may be a read error. The rearrangement joins TRBV28 to TRBJ2-7, with TRBD1 matching over 10 bases. Germline-derived CDR1 and CDR2 are MDHEN and SYDVKM. Trimming at V came to 5 bases and at J to 2 bases, leaving 3 bases not matched to a gene. The CDR3 is 14 amino acids. CDR3 sequence: CASSTGTGAYEQYF. In DNA, the CDR3 is TGTGCCAGCAGTACCGGGACAGGGGCCTACGAGCAGTACTTC.

This chain uses TRBV19 with TRBJ1-5; the D gene is possibly TRBD1 (5 bases). V was pared by 7 bases and J by 7 bases, with 26 bases between. Germline-derived CDR1 and CDR2 are LNHDA and SQIVND (reference sequence). This CDR3 contains 17 residues. CDR3 in amino acids: CASNDLGPISPRQPQHF. CDR3 in DNA: TGTGCCAGTAATGACCTGGGACCAATTTCCCCAAGGCAGCCCCAGCATTTT.

The chain combines TRBV7-8 with TRBJ2-7; possibly TRBD1 for D (6 bases). The CDR3 length is 15 residues. Trimming stripped 1 base from V and 3 bases from J, with 13 bases between. CDR1 is SGHVS and CDR2 is FQNEAQ in the germline V gene. The CDR3 coding sequence is TGTGCCAGCAGCTTAGAGGACAGAGTCCTCTACGAGCAGTACTTC. This encodes CASSLEDRVLYEQYF.

J is TRBJ2-3 and V is TRBV6-6; D uncertain. Trimming took off 6 bases at V and 0 bases at J, with 4 bases between the two ends. The CDR3 loop spans 12 amino acids. Germline V gene sequence: CDR1 MNHNY, CDR2 SVGAGI (reference sequence). This CDR3 reads CASSQSTDTQYF. The CDR3 region has the DNA TGTGCCAGCAGCCAAAGCACAGATACGCAGTATTTT.

The chain uses TRBV5-8 and TRBJ2-2; D may be TRBD1 or TRBD2 (5 bases each). Germline V gives CDR1 SGHTS, CDR2 YDEGEE. V was pared by 0 bases and J by 3 bases, with 9 bases between. CDR3 length: 15 residues. The CDR3 DNA reads as TGTGCCAGCAGCTTGGAGTGGGGGTACACCGGGGAGCTGTTTTTT. Amino acid sequence: CASSLEWGYTGELFF.

This rearrangement joins TRBV5-1 to TRBJ1-3, with D unresolved. The CDR3 is made up of 13 amino acids. In germline, CDR1 is SGHRS, CDR2 YFSETQ. The V end was cut by 0 bases, the J end by 7 bases, with 8 bases between. CDR3 nucleotide sequence: TGCGCCAGCAGCTTGGGACAACAGAACACCATATATTTT. The encoded protein is CASSLGQQNTIYF. Using reference TRBV5-1 and TRBJ1-3 for the parts outside the CDR3, the full variable domain is KAGVTQTPRYLIKTRGQQVTLSCSPISGHRSVSWYQQTPGQGLQFLFEYFSETQRNKGNFPGRFSGRQFSNSRSEMNVSTLELGDSALYLCASSLGQQNTIYFGEGSWLTVV.

The chain carries TRBV2 and TRBJ2-7; 13 bases align to TRBD2. CDR1 is SNHLY, CDR2 FYNNEI, per germline. This CDR3 contains 15 residues. J was trimmed by 4 bases and V by 6 bases; bases with no gene match: 6. CDR3 sequence: CASRETSGRIYEQYF. In nucleotides, the CDR3 is TGTGCCAGCAGAGAGACTAGCGGGAGGATATACGAGCAGTACTTC.